Below, 13 T cell receptor beta chains from the same sample are listed, as sequenced in a study of cytomegalovirus exposure and HLA in healthy donors. PCR involved 60 Vbeta and 13 Jbeta primers. TCRdb's copy holds only in-frame clones and misses some; the assay was immunoSEQ multiplex PCR. The sample table includes tens of thousands of clones. The sequenced sample was PBMCs. These receptors came from a woman aged 55-69 years in good health and CMV-seronegative.

V gene TRBV10-3 combines with J gene TRBJ2-5, with TRBD2 matching 10 bases. With V trimmed by 6 bases and J by 2 bases, 9 bases remained unmatched. This CDR3 contains 16 residues. Germline V gene sequence: CDR1 ENHRY, CDR2 SYGVKD. The CDR3 reads CAISQGLSGGQETQYF. CDR3 nucleotide sequence: TGTGCCATCAGCCAGGGGCTTAGCGGGGGGCAAGAGACCCAGTACTTC.

The chain links TRBV2 to TRBJ2-5, with TRBD1 identical over 9 bases. Germline V gene sequence: CDR1 SNHLY, CDR2 FYNNEI. The CDR3 extends over 15 amino acids. V gave up 6 bases and J gave up 3 bases; unmatched junction bases: 8. This CDR3 is CASSYRGRLEETQYF. The CDR3 coding sequence is TGTGCCAGCAGCTACAGGGGGCGCCTCGAAGAGACCCAGTACTTC.

CDR3 in DNA: TGCGCCAGCAGCCAAGGGGCTGACATCTGGAAACTGTTTTTT. The encoded protein is CASSQGADIWKLFF. The genes are TRBV4-1 and TRBJ1-4; D is undetermined. The CDR3 loop spans 14 amino acids. V was pared by 1 base and J by 11 bases, with 14 bases between. Germline V gene lookup returns CDR1 MGHRA and CDR2 YSYEKL.

The gene calls are TRBV7-8 and TRBJ2-3, with 11 bases identical to TRBD2. The CDR3 has 16 residues. The junction had 2 bases not matched to a gene; V was cut back by 3 bases and J by 0 bases. Germline V lookup: CDR1 SGHVS, CDR2 FQNEAQ. As DNA, the CDR3 is TGTGCCAGCAGCTTCGGGACTAGCGGAAGCACAGATACGCAGTATTTT. Translating gives CASSFGTSGSTDTQYF.

This chain connects TRBV19 to TRBJ2-2; 7 nucleotides agree with TRBD1. The germline V gene encodes CDR1 LNHDA and CDR2 SQIVND (reference sequence). The CDR3 length is 15 residues. V was clipped by 3 bases and J by 5 bases; unmatched bases: 6. CDR3 nucleotide sequence: TGTGCCAGTAGTATGCCGGACAGGATTACCGGGGAGCTGTTTTTT. Protein sequence: CASSMPDRITGELFF.

With regard to this clone: The junction does not match germline at one end; this may be a read error. This chain's CDR3 is CASSSVQGGFYGYTF. The DNA of the CDR3 is TGTGCTAGCAGTTCTGTCCAGGGAGGTTTCTATGGCTACACCTTC. The rearrangement links TRBV28 to TRBJ1-2; tentative D call: TRBD1 (5 bases). This CDR3 has 15 residues. Germline CDR1 and CDR2: MDHEN and SYDVKM.

The rearrangement uses TRBV7-9 and TRBJ1-1, with D perhaps TRBD1 (5 bases). Trimming removed 3 bases at V and 0 bases at J, with 11 bases between. The CDR3 is made up of 15 amino acids. Germline CDR1 and CDR2: SEHNR and FQNEAQ (reference sequence). Here the CDR3 reads CASSFPRDMNTEAFF. The CDR3 DNA follows: TGTGCCAGCAGCTTCCCCAGGGATATGAACACTGAAGCTTTCTTT.

The chain joins TRBV9 to TRBJ2-7; D is possibly TRBD2 (5 bases). From germline, CDR1 is SGDLS and CDR2 YYNGEE. The CDR3 is made up of 13 amino acids. V lost 6 bases to trimming and J lost 4 bases, with 14 bases between them. The CDR3 sequence: CASNSGMGYEQYF. CDR3 nucleotide sequence: TGTGCCAGCAACAGCGGAATGGGGTACGAGCAGTACTTC. Using reference TRBV9 and TRBJ2-7 for the parts outside the CDR3, the full variable domain is DSGVTQTPKHLITATGQRVTLRCSPRSGDLSVYWYQQSLDQGLQFLIQYYNGEERAKGNILERFSAQQFPDLHSELNLSSLELGDSALYFCASNSGMGYEQYFGPGTRLTVT.

The genes are TRBV5-1 and TRBJ1-2, with D maybe TRBD1 (6 bases). Looked up from germline, CDR1 is SGHRS and CDR2 is YFSETQ. The CDR3 is 14 amino acids. Trimming took 2 bases from V and 8 from J, leaving 16 bases between them. For the CDR3, the DNA is TGCGCCAGCAGCTTACAGGGTGGTTATGAAGGCTACACCTTC. Encoded protein: CASSLQGGYEGYTF.

The genes are TRBV18 and TRBJ2-4; 7 bases match TRBD1. CDR1 is KGHSH and CDR2 is LQKENI in the germline V gene. This CDR3 contains 17 residues. The V gene end was trimmed by 0 bases and the J gene end by 0 bases; junction bases not matched to a gene: 5. The DNA for the CDR3 is TGTGCCAGCTCACCACCGGAAGGGGGCCTAGCCAAAAACATTCAGTACTTC. Its protein product is CASSPPEGGLAKNIQYF. Full variable domain (remainder filled in from reference TRBV18 and TRBJ2-4): NAGVMQNPRHLVRRRGQEARLRCSPMKGHSHVYWYRQLPEEGLKFMVYLQKENIIDESGMPKERFSAEFPKEGPSILRIQQVVRGDSAAYFCASSPPEGGLAKNIQYFGAGTRLSVL.

V and J are TRBV7-9 and TRBJ1-1, with 8 bases aligning to TRBD1. The CDR3 is 16 amino acids. J gave up 0 bases and V 1 base, and 4 bases lay outside the gene matches. Germline loops: CDR1 SEHNR, CDR2 FQNEAQ (reference sequence). As DNA, the CDR3 is TGTGCCAGCAGCTTAGGGACAGGGCCCGTGAACACTGAAGCTTTCTTT. This sequence encodes CASSLGTGPVNTEAFF.

The chain carries TRBV6-5 and TRBJ1-2; possibly TRBD1 for D (6 bases). The CDR3 contains 13 residues. Trimming cost V 5 bases and J 5 bases, with 12 bases left between them. CDR1 is MNHEY and CDR2 is SVGAGI in the germline V gene. The DNA of the CDR3 is TGTGCCAGCAGTGAGAGGGGGTTGTATGGCTACACCTTC. Encoded protein: CASSERGLYGYTF.

The CDR3 DNA reads TGTGCCTGGAGGAAACGGGGGGTCCACTATGGCTACACCTTC. Translating it yields CAWRKRGVHYGYTF. V is TRBV30 and J is TRBJ1-2; tentative D call: TRBD1 (5 bases). The CDR3 loop spans 14 amino acids. Germline CDR1 is GTSNPN and CDR2 is SVGIG (reference sequence). Trimming cost V 3 bases and J 3 bases, with 14 bases left between them.